Listed here are 4 T cell receptor beta chains from one sample, sequenced in a study of blood T cell repertoires in COVID-19. Sequencing was performed with immunoSEQ multiplex PCR; in TCRdb, only in-frame clones are kept and a portion is missing. The sample yields 310,000 or so clones, roughly 88% seen once. The sample taken for sequencing was peripheral blood. All receptors derive from a woman between 45 and 60 years old with acute or convalescent COVID-19.

This clone was picked up one time. The CDR3 DNA reads TGTGCCAGCAGCTCCGAGGGAGCAACTAATGAAAAACTGTTTTTT. Translated: CASSSEGATNEKLFF. V gene TRBV5-6 combines with J gene TRBJ1-4, with D unresolved. The CDR3 spans 15 residues. Germline V gene sequence: CDR1 SGHDT, CDR2 YYEEEE. Between the trimmed V and J ends, which lost 3 bases and 0 bases, there was a span of 9 bases.

This clone was seen a few times. V and J are TRBV2 and TRBJ2-7; 10 positions agree with TRBD1. With V trimmed by 1 base and J by 4 bases, 7 bases remained unmatched. Looked up from germline, CDR1 is SNHLY and CDR2 is FYNNEI. There are 16 residues in the CDR3. The CDR3 DNA is TGTGCCAGCAGTGAAGAGGGACAGGGGCTCGGATACGAGCAGTACTTC. Its translation: CASSEEGQGLGYEQYF.

This clone was seen only a few times. This chain links TRBV28 with TRBJ1-6, with D uncertain. V was shortened by 5 bases and J by 9 bases, with 8 bases between the two germline ends. The CDR3 has 12 amino acids. The germline V gene has CDR1 MDHEN and CDR2 SYDVKM. The CDR3 DNA reads as TGTGCCAGCAGTCGTCAGCGTTCACCCCTCCACTTT. Amino acid sequence: CASSRQRSPLHF.

The J gene is TRBJ1-3, the V gene TRBV2; 7 bases align to TRBD1. Germline CDR1 and CDR2: SNHLY and FYNNEI. CDR3 length equals 13 residues. V trimming: 7 bases; J trimming: 4 bases; junction bases outside the gene matches: 4. CDR3 nucleotide sequence: TGTGCCAGCACCGGGACAGCGGGAAACACCATATATTTT. This encodes CASTGTAGNTIYF.